Sequencing of this T cell receptor beta chain was carried out in a study of blood T cell repertoires in COVID-19. Whole-study context: Whether acute or convalescent, the COVID-19 samples came from the United States, Italy and Spain. The cDNA or gDNA used as material had been derived from T cells, B-cell-depleted T cells, or PBMCs.

Germline V lookup: CDR1 SGHTA, CDR2 FQGTGA. The CDR3 runs 14 residues. V shed 8 bases, J shed 5 bases, and the junction held 7 bases outside the gene matches. Per the study methods: Reference gene primers were amplified, and this amplification served to estimate nucleated cell counts. Measured with immunoSEQ multiplex PCR; TCRdb has only the in-frame clones, and not every one. V, J and clone size were drawn from that table, and D and trimming were deduced from the DNA. This table holds some 150,000 clones, about 80% found once. The sequenced material came from peripheral blood. The receptor comes from a man aged 60 to 75 with acute or convalescent COVID-19. The rearrangement joins TRBV7-3 to TRBJ2-2, with 8 bases matching TRBD1. The CDR3 protein is CASSWTGWTGELFF. CDR3 DNA: TGTGCCAGCTCATGGACAGGGTGGACCGGGGAGCTGTTTTTT.